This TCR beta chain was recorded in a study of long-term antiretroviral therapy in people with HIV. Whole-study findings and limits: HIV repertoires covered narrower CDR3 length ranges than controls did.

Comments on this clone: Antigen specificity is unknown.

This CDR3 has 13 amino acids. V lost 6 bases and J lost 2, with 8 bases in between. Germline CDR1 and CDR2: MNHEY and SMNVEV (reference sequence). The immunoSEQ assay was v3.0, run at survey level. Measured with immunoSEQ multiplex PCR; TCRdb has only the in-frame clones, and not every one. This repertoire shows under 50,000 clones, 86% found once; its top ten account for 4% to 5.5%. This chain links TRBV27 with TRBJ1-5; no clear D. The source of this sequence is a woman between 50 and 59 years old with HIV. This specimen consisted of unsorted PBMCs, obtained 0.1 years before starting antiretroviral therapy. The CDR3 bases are TGTGCCAGCAGATACAAGGGCAATCAGCCCCAGCATTTT. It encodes CASRYKGNQPQHF.